The clone carrying this T cell receptor beta chain was seen ten or more times. Its antigen is currently unknown. Sequencing libraries for TCR beta were prepared with iRepertoire HTBI primers and Arm-PCR of CDR3 regions. MiXCR, run by TCRdb on the multiplex PCR reads, gives a single entry per CDR3 protein. The table records hundreds of thousands of distinct CDR3 sequences, about 16% of them present only once. The CDR3 length is 14 residues. With 6 bases removed from V and 2 bases from J, the gap between germline ends came to 11 bases. The germline V gene encodes CDR1 WNHNN and CDR2 SYGVQD (reference sequence). This record belongs to a study of regulatory T cells in long-lasting Graves disease. Study results and caveats: Persistent Graves' disease cases displayed lower TCR diversity than newly diagnosed ones.

The time point: newly diagnosed GD, antithyroid drugs for less than 3 months. PBMCs provided the RNA from which the TCR library was made. The data were also submitted as part of a second study, on T cells in Graves' hyperthyroidism and ophthalmopathy. That report adds: An absence of ophthalmopathy progression within 18 months meant stable Graves' hyperthyroidism. Using the HTBI primer set, a first-round RT-PCR was run on the TCR CDR3. Researchers found most expanded thyroid clonotypes above 0.001 in blood as well.

The chain is built from TRBV10-1 and TRBJ2-1, with TRBD2 as a possible D gene (6 bases). The source was peripheral blood mononuclear cells (PBMCs), collected at new diagnosis, from a patient treated with antithyroid drugs. The sequence derives from a woman aged 35-65 years with Graves disease. CDR3 residues: CASSPGVTYNEQFF. CDR3 coding DNA: TGCGCCAGCAGCCCGGGGGTCACCTACAATGAGCAGTTCTTC.